This record concerns one T cell receptor (beta chain) sequence. This clone has just one count. This receptor's antigen is unknown. The sample holds no much larger clone one base away, and base qualities are not on file. Using the deep immunoSEQ assay, multiplex PCR amplified TCR CDR3 regions from genomic DNA. Extracted genomic DNA from each cell subset was spread evenly across all wells of several immunoSEQ 96-well plates, with each plate serving as a replicate. For sorted subsets, approximately 200 ng of genomic DNA, equivalent to 25,000 to 30,000 T cell genomes, went into each replicate PCR. The purified libraries were quantified using a Qubit 3.0 fluorometer, sized with a Bioanalyzer 2100, and then quantified again using the KAPA Library Quantification kit. A separate single-read 150-cycle Illumina NextSeq 550 flow cell was used to sequence each immunoSEQ 96-well plate. In the source study's methods: Because the immunoSEQ output included only junctional sequences and no quality scores, the filtering could not be the same as the filtering used for full-length reads. To assign V/J genes and CDR3, sequences were annotated using PyIR, a Python wrapper for IgBLAST v1.9, with IMGT germline references. Reads with weak V/J assignments (E-value above 1e-6), missing CDR3, stop codons, out-of-frame junctions, or ambiguous translated residues were removed. V3J clonotypes were defined as sequences sharing an identical inferred V gene, J gene, and CDR3 amino acid sequence. Percentage overlap between repertoires was calculated by dividing the number of shared unique clonotypes by the size of the smaller repertoire. RTK rarefaction, the Chao1 estimator, and Recon v2.1 estimates of unobserved clonotypes were used to assess repertoire richness. OLGA was used to compute generation probabilities for all TCRbeta clonotypes that the gDNA method yielded from a few donors. Entries here come from immuneACCESS through TCRdb and include only in-frame sequences with V and J called. Some clones fail to appear in such tables; in the studies checked, an unresolved V gene covers under half of the shortfall, and the cause of the remainder is unknown. The DNA gave D and trimming, while V, J and clone size come from that table. This sample comprises around 2.1 million clones, about 92% of them detected only once. Under 2% of the sample is held by the ten biggest clonotypes.

Including cysteine and phenylalanine, the CDR3 has 15 amino acids. Only CDR3 DNA remains: 45 bases, in frame from the first base. The germline V gene sets CDR1 to SGHDT and CDR2 to YYEEEE. The V and J ends are trimmed by 3 bases and 3 bases, leaving 16 bases between them. The sample originates from a study of shared clonotypes between healthy human individuals (dated by TCRdb to the early 2020s). Broadly, across the study: The cohort comprised a couple of women and a few men aged 18 to 49 years. To increase sequencing depth and limit assay-specific biases, TCR repertoire library preparation and sequencing were carried out by different laboratories using diverse techniques. To estimate repertoire size and how much clonotypes are shared between individuals, the study performed deep sequencing of blood TCR repertoires from roughly five healthy adults. Per donor, leukapheresis produced somewhere between about 0.9 and 10 billion PBMCs. For each donor, CD4 naive and CD4 memory were each given three plates, CD8 naive was given two plates, and CD8 memory was given one plate. Study-wide findings and limitations: Even with the large sequencing depth, rarefaction of the sorted-subset datasets indicated that sequencing was incomplete. Compared with non-shared clonotypes, clonotypes shared by all four sorted-subset donors had higher generation probabilities. When four donors were compared, the shared fraction of clonotypes was roughly 4.8% for naive CD4, more than 3% for naive CD8, 2.3% for memory CD4, and around 0.37% for memory CD8. Sampling was restricted to blood, and TCR repertoires in tissue are likely to differ from TCR repertoires in blood. Pairwise subsampling indicated that sequencing depth was expected to affect the degree of clonotype sharing among donors. Naive subsets generally had larger estimated clonotype richness than memory subsets. Because the study included only a small number of donors, the genetic and exposure-history diversity represented was limited.

CD8 naive samples consisted of CD45RO-negative cells that were positively selected for CCR7, yielding a CD45RA+CCR7+ population without TemRA cells. Donors were healthy HIV-negative adults with no recently reported acute infections or vaccinations. All donors were Caucasian adults living in Nashville, Tennessee, USA. Blood was collected by leukapheresis, and PBMCs were isolated by Ficoll-Histopaque density gradient centrifugation and then cryopreserved in liquid nitrogen vapor phase. Purity and quantity of every magnetically sorted T cell population were checked by analytical flow cytometry. Each sorted fraction had its genomic DNA isolated and then quantified by UV absorbance on a Nanodrop 2000c.

The specimen sequenced was naive CD8+ T cells from PBMCs. This sample's cell subset or site label indicates: CD45RA+CCR7+. This TCR came from a man between 18 and 29 years old in good health. Some clones in this sample may be carry-over from other donors' samples. The chain couples TRBV5-6 to TRBJ2-7, and TRBD2 may be the D gene, going by 7 matching bases. The CDR3 region: CASSWGGGPVYEQYF. The DNA reads TGTGCCAGCAGCTGGGGAGGGGGTCCAGTCTACGAGCAGTACTTC.